Listed below are T cell receptor beta chains from one sample, sequenced in a study of blood T cells in healthy people across ages. TCRdb reprocessed the 5' RACE reads via MiXCR and lists one record per CDR3 protein. The sample contains about 1.6 million distinct CDR3 sequences, around 35% of which appear only once. The source material was blood. These receptors all come from a woman aged 25 to 45 in good health. CDR3s include the opening cysteine and the closing phenylalanine or tryptophan. D genes are given only for firm matches. Size tells how often a clone was seen (once, few, many) or the class of an expanded clone, and some rows leave it out.

v_call: TRBV10-1; j_call: TRBJ2-3; d_call: .; clone_size: few; cdr3_nt: TGCGCCAGCAGTGAGACAGGGTGGGATACGCAGTATTTT; cdr3_aa: CASSETGWDTQYF
v_call: TRBV25-1; j_call: TRBJ1-2; d_call: .; clone_size: few; cdr3_nt: TGTGCCAGCAGACACCTCTATGGCTACACCTTC; cdr3_aa: CASRHLYGYTF
v_call: TRBV20-1; j_call: TRBJ2-1; d_call: TRBD2; clone_size: few; cdr3_nt: TGCAGTGCCAATAAGCGGGAAAGCTCCTACAATGAGCAGTTCTTC; cdr3_aa: CSANKRESSYNEQFF
v_call: TRBV3-1; j_call: TRBJ2-7; d_call: .; clone_size: .; cdr3_nt: TGTGCCAGCAGCCAAGGGAGGGTCTCCTACAAGCAGTACTTC; cdr3_aa: CASSQGRVSYKQYF
v_call: TRBV7-9; j_call: TRBJ2-3; d_call: TRBD1; clone_size: few; cdr3_nt: TGTGCCAGCAGCTTACTTGAAGGGACAGGGTACACAGATACGCAGTATTTT; cdr3_aa: CASSLLEGTGYTDTQYF
v_call: TRBV7-3; j_call: TRBJ2-7; d_call: .; clone_size: .; cdr3_nt: TGTGCCAGCAGCTTACCTCCGGGCCAGCAGTACTTC; cdr3_aa: CASSLPPGQQYF
v_call: TRBV7-9; j_call: TRBJ1-1; d_call: .; clone_size: many; cdr3_nt: TGTGCCAGCAGCTTAGATGACCCTGAAGCTTTCTTT; cdr3_aa: CASSLDDPEAFF
v_call: TRBV6-2/TRBV6-3; j_call: TRBJ1-2; d_call: .; clone_size: .; cdr3_nt: TGTGCCAGCAGTTTGAACAGGAACTATGGCTACACCTTC; cdr3_aa: CASSLNRNYGYTF
v_call: TRBV28; j_call: TRBJ1-5; d_call: .; clone_size: .; cdr3_nt: TGTGCCAGCAGTCCGGTAGGACATATCGGTCAGCCCCAGCATTTT; cdr3_aa: CASSPVGHIGQPQHF
v_call: TRBV9; j_call: TRBJ2-3; d_call: TRBD2; clone_size: .; cdr3_nt: TGTGCCAGCAGCGTAAGGCCTAGCGGGGGGACAGATACGCAGTATTTT; cdr3_aa: CASSVRPSGGTDTQYF
v_call: TRBV27; j_call: TRBJ2-7; d_call: TRBD2; clone_size: .; cdr3_nt: TGTGCCAGCAGTCCAGGGACTAGCGGGAGTCGAGCCTACGAGCAGTACTTC; cdr3_aa: CASSPGTSGSRAYEQYF
v_call: TRBV20-1; j_call: TRBJ1-2; d_call: .; clone_size: many; cdr3_nt: TGCAGTGCCAGCGAGCCTAACTATGGCTACACCTTC; cdr3_aa: CSASEPNYGYTF
v_call: TRBV20-1; j_call: TRBJ1-1; d_call: TRBD1; clone_size: .; cdr3_nt: TGCAGTGCTAGAGATGTAGGGGGCGGCAACACTGAAGCTTTCTTT; cdr3_aa: CSARDVGGGNTEAFF
v_call: TRBV7-9; j_call: TRBJ2-1; d_call: TRBD2; clone_size: few; cdr3_nt: TGTGCCAGCAGCCCGACGATAAGCGGGGACGGGCACAATGAGCAGTTCTTC; cdr3_aa: CASSPTISGDGHNEQFF
v_call: TRBV15; j_call: TRBJ2-7; d_call: TRBD1; clone_size: .; cdr3_nt: TGTGCCACCAGCAGGGGGGACAGGGGTGTTTCGTACTTC; cdr3_aa: CATSRGDRGVSYF
v_call: TRBV7-3; j_call: TRBJ2-7; d_call: TRBD1; clone_size: .; cdr3_nt: TGTGCCAGCAGCTTAAGCTCCGGACAGGGGGAAGACGAGCAGTACTTC; cdr3_aa: CASSLSSGQGEDEQYF
v_call: TRBV7-9; j_call: TRBJ2-1; d_call: .; clone_size: .; cdr3_nt: TGTGCCAGCAGCTCCGACACCGCAGCCTACAATGAGCAGTTCTTC; cdr3_aa: CASSSDTAAYNEQFF
v_call: TRBV7-3; j_call: TRBJ2-1; d_call: TRBD2; clone_size: few; cdr3_nt: TGTGCCAGCAGCCTACGGACTAGCGGCTTCAATGAGCAGTTCTTC; cdr3_aa: CASSLRTSGFNEQFF
v_call: TRBV5-1; j_call: TRBJ2-5; d_call: .; clone_size: few; cdr3_nt: TGCGCCAGCGGAAATCAAGAGACCCAGTACTTC; cdr3_aa: CASGNQETQYF
v_call: TRBV6-2/TRBV6-3; j_call: TRBJ1-5; d_call: TRBD1; clone_size: few; cdr3_nt: TGTGCCAGCAGCGAGGGACAGCCTTATCAGCCCCAGCATTTT; cdr3_aa: CASSEGQPYQPQHF
v_call: TRBV27; j_call: TRBJ2-7; d_call: TRBD2; clone_size: few; cdr3_nt: TGTGCCAGCAGTTTATCCGCGGGAGCGTTCTACGAGCAGTACTTC; cdr3_aa: CASSLSAGAFYEQYF
v_call: TRBV7-9; j_call: TRBJ2-1; d_call: .; clone_size: .; cdr3_nt: TGTGCCAGCATAGGGTTTGTGGCCTACAATGAGCAGTTCTTC; cdr3_aa: CASIGFVAYNEQFF
v_call: TRBV6-2/TRBV6-3; j_call: TRBJ2-1; d_call: TRBD2; clone_size: .; cdr3_nt: TGTGCCGGCAGTTACCCCGAGGCGGGGGAAAACAATGAGCAGTTCTTC; cdr3_aa: CAGSYPEAGENNEQFF
v_call: TRBV3-1; j_call: TRBJ1-5; d_call: .; clone_size: .; cdr3_nt: TGTGCCAGCAGCCAACTTTTGAGGCAGCCCCAGCATTTT; cdr3_aa: CASSQLLRQPQHF
v_call: TRBV28; j_call: TRBJ2-7; d_call: TRBD1; clone_size: few; cdr3_nt: TGTGCCAGCAGTTTCCGCCGGGACAGGGGGCAATACGAGCAGTACTTC; cdr3_aa: CASSFRRDRGQYEQYF
v_call: TRBV7-8; j_call: TRBJ2-7; d_call: .; clone_size: .; cdr3_nt: TGTGCCAGCAGTAGGGTCCGGGACGGACCTATCTACGAGCAGTACTTC; cdr3_aa: CASSRVRDGPIYEQYF
v_call: TRBV5-5; j_call: TRBJ2-7; d_call: TRBD2; clone_size: few; cdr3_nt: TGTGCCAGCAGCTTGGCGGGGACTAGCGCTTACGAGCAGTACTTC; cdr3_aa: CASSLAGTSAYEQYF
v_call: TRBV7-3; j_call: TRBJ2-1; d_call: .; clone_size: .; cdr3_nt: TGTGCCAGCAGCTCCTCCACTGGTTATGAGCAGTTCTTC; cdr3_aa: CASSSSTGYEQFF
v_call: TRBV6-1; j_call: TRBJ2-7; d_call: .; clone_size: .; cdr3_nt: TGTGCCAGCAGTGAAGCTTCGACAGGTTTCACCTACGAGCAGTACTTC; cdr3_aa: CASSEASTGFTYEQYF
v_call: TRBV5-1; j_call: TRBJ2-5; d_call: TRBD2; clone_size: .; cdr3_nt: TGCGCCAGCAGCTGGGCTAGCGGGAGTGGGCAAGAGACCCAGTACTTC; cdr3_aa: CASSWASGSGQETQYF
v_call: TRBV6-2/TRBV6-3; j_call: TRBJ2-1; d_call: .; clone_size: .; cdr3_nt: TGTGCCAGCAGGCCCCCGGGAATCTCCTACAATGAGCAGTTCTTC; cdr3_aa: CASRPPGISYNEQFF
v_call: TRBV12-3/TRBV12-4; j_call: TRBJ1-1; d_call: .; clone_size: .; cdr3_nt: TGTGCCAGCAGGCCCCGGACGGACACTGAAGCTTTCTTT; cdr3_aa: CASRPRTDTEAFF
v_call: TRBV15; j_call: TRBJ1-1; d_call: .; clone_size: .; cdr3_nt: TGTGCCACCAGCAGAGGAGAAAACACTGAAGCTTTCTTT; cdr3_aa: CATSRGENTEAFF
v_call: TRBV9; j_call: TRBJ2-7; d_call: .; clone_size: .; cdr3_nt: TGTGCGAAGGGGACGGGGGTGGCACCAACCTACGAGCAGTACTTC; cdr3_aa: CAKGTGVAPTYEQYF
v_call: TRBV6-5; j_call: TRBJ2-5; d_call: TRBD2; clone_size: few; cdr3_nt: TGTGCCAGCAGTTACTCGCGACCGGGAGGCGGAGAGACCCAGTACTTC; cdr3_aa: CASSYSRPGGGETQYF